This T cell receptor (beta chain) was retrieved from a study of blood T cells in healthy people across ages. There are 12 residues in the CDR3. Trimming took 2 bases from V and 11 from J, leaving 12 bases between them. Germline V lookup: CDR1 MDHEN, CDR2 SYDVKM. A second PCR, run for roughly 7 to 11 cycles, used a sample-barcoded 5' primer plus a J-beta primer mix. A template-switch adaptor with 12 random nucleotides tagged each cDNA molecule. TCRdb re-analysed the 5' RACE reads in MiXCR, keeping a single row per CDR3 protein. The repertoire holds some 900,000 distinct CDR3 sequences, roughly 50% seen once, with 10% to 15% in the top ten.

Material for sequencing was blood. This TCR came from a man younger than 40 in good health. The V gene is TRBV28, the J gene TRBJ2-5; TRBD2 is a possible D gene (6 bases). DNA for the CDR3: TGTGCCAGCAGTTTAAGTATACGGGAGCAGTACTTC. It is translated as CASSLSIREQYF. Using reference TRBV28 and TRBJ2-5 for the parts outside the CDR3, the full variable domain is DVKVTQSSRYLVKRTGEKVFLECVQDMDHENMFWYRQDPGLGLRLIYFSYDVKMKEKGDIPEGYSVSREKKERFSLILESASTNQTSMYLCASSLSIREQYFGPGTRLLVL.